This TCR beta chain was recorded in a study of shared clonotypes between healthy human individuals. Measured with immunoSEQ multiplex PCR; TCRdb has only the in-frame clones, and not every one. The table shows 1.5 million to 1.9 million clones, with about 98% occurring only once. Sequences were obtained from naive CD4+ T cells sorted from blood. Subset: CD45RA+ positively selected. This clonotype was obtained from a young man in good health.

The CDR3 loop is CASSPRESRGSTDTQYF. The CDR3 DNA reads TGTGCCAGCAGCCCCAGAGAATCTAGGGGGAGCACAGATACGCAGTATTTT. The gene calls are TRBV7-3 and TRBJ2-3, with D possibly matching TRBD1 (6 bases). Germline V gene data show CDR1 as SGHTA and CDR2 as FQGTGA. Trimming left V 5 bases short and J 0 bases short, with 18 bases between. This CDR3 region has 17 residues.